This paragraph covers one TCR beta chain sequence. The sample is drawn from a study of blood T cell repertoires in COVID-19. Study in general: Spain, Italy and the United States supplied samples that represented acute and convalescent COVID-19. T cells, B-cell-depleted T cells, or PBMCs provided the cDNA or gDNA that served as material.

CDR1 SGHRS and CDR2 YFSETQ come from the germline V gene. J lost 0 bases, V lost 3 bases, and 9 bases had no gene match. This CDR3 is built from 17 residues. In the original analysis: For nucleated cells, counts were estimated from reference gene primer amplification. Using immunoSEQ multiplex PCR, the repertoire was profiled, and TCRdb retains in-frame clones only, with some absent. V and J calls and clone size are copied from that table; D and trimming were computed from the DNA. The data show about 52,000 clones, around 80% seen once. Sequencing was carried out using peripheral blood. The receptor was isolated from a woman of 80 years or more with COVID-19, enrolled during active disease. The rearrangement links TRBV5-1 to TRBJ1-3; TRBD1 matches at 7 bases. The DNA for the CDR3 is TGCGCCAGCAGCTGGGCCGGGACAGCCAACTCTGGAAACACCATATATTTT. Translated: CASSWAGTANSGNTIYF.